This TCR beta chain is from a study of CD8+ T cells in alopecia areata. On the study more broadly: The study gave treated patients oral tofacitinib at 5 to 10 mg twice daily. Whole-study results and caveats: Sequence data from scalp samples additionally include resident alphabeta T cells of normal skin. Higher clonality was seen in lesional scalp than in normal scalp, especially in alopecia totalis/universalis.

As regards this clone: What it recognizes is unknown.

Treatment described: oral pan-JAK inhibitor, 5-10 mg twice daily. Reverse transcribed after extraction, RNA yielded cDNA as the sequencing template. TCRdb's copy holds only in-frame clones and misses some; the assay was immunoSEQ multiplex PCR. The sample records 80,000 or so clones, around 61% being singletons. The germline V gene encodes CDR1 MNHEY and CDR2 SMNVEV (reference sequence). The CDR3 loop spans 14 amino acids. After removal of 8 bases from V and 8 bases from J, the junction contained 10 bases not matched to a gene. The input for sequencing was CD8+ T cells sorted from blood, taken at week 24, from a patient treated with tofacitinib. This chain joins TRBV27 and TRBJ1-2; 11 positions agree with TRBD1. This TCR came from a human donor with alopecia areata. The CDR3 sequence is CASGSDRGQLGYTF. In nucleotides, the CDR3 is TGTGCCAGCGGATCGGACAGGGGGCAGCTCGGCTACACCTTC.